This T cell receptor (beta chain) was obtained from a study of OX40 agonist ivuxolimab in advanced cancers. Germline values: CDR1 SGHAT, CDR2 FQNNGV. Germline trimming cut 5 bases from V and 8 bases from J; bases unmatched to any gene: 8. The CDR3 has 15 amino acids. Profiling relied on immunoSEQ multiplex PCR, and the TCRdb table lists in-frame clones only, not all of them. The sample comprises approximately 33,000 clones, approximately 89% of which are singletons, and about 8.2% rests with the top ten. At baseline, cycle 4 day 1, and cycle 7 day 1, blood was sampled. This TCR derives from an adult with an advanced solid tumor such as melanoma, head and neck, liver or kidney cancer. Sequencing used CD4+ or CD8+ T cells sorted from blood, obtained in a trial of the OX40 agonist ivuxolimab. The chain couples TRBV11-2 to TRBJ1-4; 10 bases agree with TRBD1. DNA for the CDR3: TGTGCCAGCAGCCCGGACAGGGGGGGTGGCGAAAAACTGTTTTTT. Translation gives CASSPDRGGGEKLFF.